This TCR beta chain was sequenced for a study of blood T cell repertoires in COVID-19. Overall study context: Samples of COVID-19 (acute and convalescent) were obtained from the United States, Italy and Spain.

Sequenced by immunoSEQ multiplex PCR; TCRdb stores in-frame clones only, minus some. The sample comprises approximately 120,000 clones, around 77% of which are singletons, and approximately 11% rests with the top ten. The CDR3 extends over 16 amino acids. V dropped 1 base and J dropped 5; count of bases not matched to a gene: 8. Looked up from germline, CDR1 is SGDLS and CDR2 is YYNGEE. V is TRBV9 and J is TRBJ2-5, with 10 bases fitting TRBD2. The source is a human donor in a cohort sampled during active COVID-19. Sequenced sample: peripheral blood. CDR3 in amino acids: CASSVSERGGPETQYF. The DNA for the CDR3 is TGTGCCAGCAGCGTATCCGAGCGGGGGGGCCCCGAGACCCAGTACTTC.